This T cell receptor (beta chain) was documented in a study of blood T cell repertoires in COVID-19. The CDR3 is 16 amino acids. V dropped 0 bases and J dropped 3; count of bases not matched to a gene: 7. The germline V gene encodes CDR1 SGHVS and CDR2 FNYEAQ. Original methodology: Amplification from reference gene primers served as the basis for estimated nucleated cell counts. The protocol was immunoSEQ multiplex PCR, while the TCRdb copy is restricted to in-frame clones and leaves out a portion. V, J and clone size are those of that table, while D and trimming were read from the DNA. Of approximately 97,000 clones listed, roughly 87% were seen once; the top ten hold around 5%.

The sequenced sample consisted of peripheral blood. The sequence was collected from a woman between 50 and 59 years old with COVID-19, enrolled during active disease. The chain combines TRBV7-6 with TRBJ1-2, with 7 bases identical to TRBD1. The CDR3 DNA follows: TGTGCCAGCAGCTTAGCCCCGACAGGGAATGACTATGGCTACACCTTC. Translation: CASSLAPTGNDYGYTF. Combining the CDR3 with reference TRBV7-6 and TRBJ1-2 gives the whole variable domain GAGVSQSPRYKVTKRGQDVALRCDPISGHVSLYWYRQALGQGPEFLTYFNYEAQQDKSGLPNDRFSAERPEGSISTLTIQRTEQRDSAMYRCASSLAPTGNDYGYTFGSGTRLTVV.